This TCR beta chain was observed in a study of shared clonotypes between healthy human individuals. Study results and limitations: A generally larger estimated richness was seen in naive subsets than in memory subsets.

Trimming removed 4 bases at V and 4 bases at J, with 11 bases between. Germline V gene lookup returns CDR1 SGHKS and CDR2 YYEKEE (reference sequence). The CDR3 sequence is 13 residues long. As for this clone: Its antigen is undetermined.

The data were produced by immunoSEQ multiplex PCR, yet TCRdb's version contains in-frame clones alone and is incomplete. Of about 1 million clones listed, roughly 80% are singletons. Sequencing was carried out using memory CD4+ T cells sorted from blood. As for subset: CD45RA-negative fraction. The source of this sequence is a man between 18 and 35 years old in good health. The gene calls are TRBV5-5 and TRBJ1-2; D is perhaps TRBD1 (6 bases). The CDR3 nucleotides are TGTGCCAGCAGCCAGGGGACCCTCTATGGCTACACCTTC. As protein: CASSQGTLYGYTF.